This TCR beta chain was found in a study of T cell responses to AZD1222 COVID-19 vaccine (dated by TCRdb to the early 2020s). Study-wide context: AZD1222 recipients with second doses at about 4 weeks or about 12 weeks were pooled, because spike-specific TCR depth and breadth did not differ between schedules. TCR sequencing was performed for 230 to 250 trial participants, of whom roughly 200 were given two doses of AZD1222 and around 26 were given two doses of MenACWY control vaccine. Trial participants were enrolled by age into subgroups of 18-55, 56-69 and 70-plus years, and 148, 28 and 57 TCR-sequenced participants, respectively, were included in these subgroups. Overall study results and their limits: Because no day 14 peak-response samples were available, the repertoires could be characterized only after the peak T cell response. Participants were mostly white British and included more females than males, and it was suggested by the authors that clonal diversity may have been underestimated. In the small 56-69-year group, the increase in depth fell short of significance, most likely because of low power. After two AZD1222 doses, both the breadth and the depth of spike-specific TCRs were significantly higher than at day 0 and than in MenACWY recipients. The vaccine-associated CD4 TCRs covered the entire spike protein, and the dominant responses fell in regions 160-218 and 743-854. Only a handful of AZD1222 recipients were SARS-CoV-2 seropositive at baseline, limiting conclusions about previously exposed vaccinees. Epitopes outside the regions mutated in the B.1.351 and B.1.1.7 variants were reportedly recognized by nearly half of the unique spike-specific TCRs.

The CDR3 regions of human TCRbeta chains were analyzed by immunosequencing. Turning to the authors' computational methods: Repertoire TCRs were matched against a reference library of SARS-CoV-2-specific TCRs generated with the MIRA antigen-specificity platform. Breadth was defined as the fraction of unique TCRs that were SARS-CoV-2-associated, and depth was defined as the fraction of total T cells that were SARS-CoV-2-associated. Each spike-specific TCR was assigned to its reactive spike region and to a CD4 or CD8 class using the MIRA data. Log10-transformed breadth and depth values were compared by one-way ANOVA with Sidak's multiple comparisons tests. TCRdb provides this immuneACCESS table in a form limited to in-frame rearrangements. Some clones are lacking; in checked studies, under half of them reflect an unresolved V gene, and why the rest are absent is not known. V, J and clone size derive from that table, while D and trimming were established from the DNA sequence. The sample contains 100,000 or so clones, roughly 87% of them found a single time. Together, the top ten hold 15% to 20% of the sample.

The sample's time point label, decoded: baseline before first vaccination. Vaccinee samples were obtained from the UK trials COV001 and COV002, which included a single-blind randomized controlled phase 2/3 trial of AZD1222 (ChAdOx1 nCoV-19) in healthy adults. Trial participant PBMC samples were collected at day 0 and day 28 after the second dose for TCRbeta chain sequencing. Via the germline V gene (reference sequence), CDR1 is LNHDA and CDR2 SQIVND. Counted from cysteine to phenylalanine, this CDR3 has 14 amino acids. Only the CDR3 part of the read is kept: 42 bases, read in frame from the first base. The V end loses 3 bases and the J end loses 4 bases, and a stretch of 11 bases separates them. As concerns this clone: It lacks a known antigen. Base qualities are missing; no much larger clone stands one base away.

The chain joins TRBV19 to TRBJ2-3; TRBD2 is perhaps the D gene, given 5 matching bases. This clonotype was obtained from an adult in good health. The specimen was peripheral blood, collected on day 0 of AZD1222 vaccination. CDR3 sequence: CASSISSRADTQYF. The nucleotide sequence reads TGTGCCAGTAGTATTTCGTCGAGGGCAGATACGCAGTATTTT.